Presented here are 24 T cell receptor beta chains from one specimen sequenced in a study of T cells in Graves' hyperthyroidism and ophthalmopathy. Authors of the study amplified TCR beta CDR3 regions from RNA transcripts. The TCR CDR3 first-round RT-PCR relied on the HTBI primer set. TCRdb recomputed calls from the multiplex PCR reads with MiXCR, one row per CDR3 protein. The sample includes 450,000 to 600,000 distinct CDR3 sequences, roughly 15% of them seen just once. Sequenced material: blood. All receptors derive from a woman aged 40 to 50 with Graves' hyperthyroidism.

As to this clonotype: This clone may be a read error of a much larger clone one base away. The conserved final phenylalanine or tryptophan is absent from the CDR3, which likely points to a read error. The rearrangement joins TRBV20-1 to TRBJ2-1, with 7 bases matching TRBD1. This CDR3 has 15 amino acids. CDR1 and CDR2 (germline): DFQATT, SNEGSKA (reference sequence). Unmatched junction bases numbered 8, after V lost 6 bases and J lost 0 bases. The CDR3 spells CSAKSGTVSYNEQFL. Here the CDR3 DNA reads TGCAGTGCCAAATCCGGGACAGTCTCCTACAATGAGCAGTTCCTC.

This clonotype has at least ten counts. V is TRBV3-1 and J is TRBJ1-6; 8 bases align to TRBD1. Germline loops: CDR1 LGHDT, CDR2 YNNKEL (reference sequence). CDR3 length equals 14 residues. Trimming removed 5 bases from V and 9 bases from J; junction bases left unmatched: 6. The CDR3 loop reads CASSYGQGTSPLHF. For the CDR3, the DNA is TGTGCCAGCAGCTATGGACAGGGTACTTCACCCCTCCACTTT.

This clonotype was recorded at least ten times. V gene TRBV5-6 combines with J gene TRBJ2-4; TRBD1 matches at 9 bases. This CDR3 has 13 amino acids. Looked up from germline, CDR1 is SGHDT and CDR2 is YYEEEE. Trimming took 3 bases from V and 8 from J; bases not matched to a gene: 3. The CDR3 protein is CASSSQGADIQYF. The CDR3 DNA reads TGTGCCAGCAGCTCACAGGGGGCAGACATTCAGTACTTC. Supplemented by reference TRBV5-6 and TRBJ2-4, the full variable domain reads DAGVTQSPTHLIKTRGQQVTLRCSPKSGHDTVSWYQQALGQGPQFIFQYYEEEERQRGNFPDRFSGHQFPNYSSELNVNALLLGDSALYLCASSSQGADIQYFGAGTRLSVL.

The chain recombines TRBV28 with TRBJ2-7; TRBD2 matches 8 bases. Trimming took 7 bases from V and 2 from J; bases not matched to a gene: 7. From germline, CDR1 is MDHEN and CDR2 SYDVKM. The CDR3 consists of 14 residues. The CDR3 sequence: CASNAERGTYEQYF. CDR3 sequence (DNA): TGTGCCAGCAATGCCGAGCGGGGGACCTACGAGCAGTACTTC.

This clonotype was recorded many times. The chain has TRBV20-1 and TRBJ1-5; D remains unclear. The CDR3 has 14 residues. V gave up 3 bases and J gave up 3 bases, with 12 bases separating them. Looked up from germline, CDR1 is DFQATT and CDR2 is SNEGSKA (reference sequence). CDR3 nucleotide sequence: TGCAGTGCTAGTAGTTGGCAGACCAATCAGCCCCAGCATTTT. Translated: CSASSWQTNQPQHF.

This clonotype occurred many times. The chain is built from TRBV12-3 or TRBV12-4 and TRBJ1-2; D remains unclear. With 3 bases removed from V and 0 bases from J, the gap between germline ends came to 8 bases. This CDR3 contains 14 residues. CDR3 sequence reads: CASSFTAANYGYTF. The CDR3 bases are TGTGCCAGCAGTTTCACCGCAGCTAACTATGGCTACACCTTC.

Worth noting for this clonotype: This may arise from a read error, as a much more abundant clone is one base away. The rearrangement joins TRBV28 to TRBJ2-2; the match to TRBD1 covers 7 bases. Looked up from germline, CDR1 is MDHEN and CDR2 is SYDVKM. The CDR3 is 15 residues long. V shed 5 bases and J 1 base; nucleotides not matched to a gene: 4. The CDR3 DNA reads TGTGCCAGCAGTACCGGGACAGAGAACACCGGGGAGCTGTTTTTT. The encoded protein is CASSTGTENTGELFF. Using reference TRBV28 and TRBJ2-2 for the parts outside the CDR3, the full variable domain is DVKVTQSSRYLVKRTGEKVFLECVQDMDHENMFWYRQDPGLGLRLIYFSYDVKMKEKGDIPEGYSVSREKKERFSLILESASTNQTSMYLCASSTGTENTGELFFGEGSRLTVL.

Only a few counts were recorded for this clonotype. The V gene is TRBV9, the J gene TRBJ1-4; tentatively, D is TRBD1 (6 bases). The V gene's germline CDR1 is SGDLS and CDR2 YYNGEE. Trimming left V 3 bases short and J 7 bases short, with 13 bases between. The CDR3 is 14 residues long. The CDR3 protein is CASSAQGRLEKLFF. In DNA, the CDR3 is TGTGCCAGCAGCGCACAGGGTAGACTTGAAAAACTGTTTTTT.

This clonotype was observed at least ten times. The rearrangement joins TRBV28 to TRBJ2-7; maybe TRBD1 (6 bases). This CDR3 comprises 16 residues. V was pared by 5 bases and J by 5 bases, with 22 bases between. Germline V gene lookup returns CDR1 MDHEN and CDR2 SYDVKM. The CDR3, as DNA: TGTGCCAGCAGTCCCCTTGCTCCACAGGGTTCCAACGAGCAGTACTTC. This codes for CASSPLAPQGSNEQYF.

On this clonotype itself: This could be a read error, since a much larger clone is one nucleotide away. The chain combines TRBV20-1 with TRBJ2-2; 9 positions agree with TRBD1. V lost 5 bases and J lost 9; bases outside the gene matches: 10. The CDR3 covers 14 residues. The germline V gene encodes CDR1 DFQATT and CDR2 SNEGSKA (reference sequence). CDR3 in amino acids: CSARDRAGTRELFF. The DNA for the CDR3 is TGCAGTGCTCGGGACAGGGCGGGGACCAGGGAGCTGTTTTTT.

This clonotype was counted ten times or more. The chain recombines TRBV7-2 with TRBJ1-2, with D hard to call. The CDR3 covers 11 residues. Germline CDR1 and CDR2: SGHTA and FQGNSA. V lost 4 bases and J lost 8, with 8 bases in between. CDR3 amino acids: CASSSVIGYTF. CDR3 DNA sequence: TGTGCCAGCAGCTCAGTAATAGGCTACACCTTC.

The sample holds many counts of this clonotype. The V call is TRBV7-2, the J call TRBJ2-1; D unclear. The CDR3 spans 13 residues. The V gene lost 11 bases and the J gene lost 4 bases, with 15 bases spanning the gap. In germline, CDR1 is SGHTA, CDR2 FQGNSA. In DNA, the CDR3 is TGTGCCGGCACCCAGGTGACATACAATGAGCAGTTCTTC. Amino acids: CAGTQVTYNEQFF.

The chain carries TRBV29-1 and TRBJ1-1, with a possible D match to TRBD1 (5 bases). This CDR3 has 12 amino acids. CDR1 and CDR2 (germline): SQVTM, ANQGSEA. The germline V and J ends were trimmed by 7 bases and 4 bases, with 13 bases remaining between them. CDR3 bases: TGCAGCGGTACAGGAGGTGGCACTGAAGCTTTCTTT. Amino acid sequence: CSGTGGGTEAFF. Full variable domain (rest looked up from reference TRBV29-1 and TRBJ1-1): SAVISQKPSRDICQRGTSLTIQCQVDSQVTMMFWYRQQPGQSLTLIATANQGSEATYESGFVIDKFPISRPNLTFSTLTVSNMSPEDSSIYLCSGTGGGTEAFFGQGTRLTVV.

There are a few counts of this clonotype. The V and J genes are TRBV20-1 and TRBJ1-3; no clear D gene. CDR3 length equals 14 residues. Trimming stripped 4 bases from V and 0 bases from J, with 10 bases between. CDR1 DFQATT and CDR2 SNEGSKA come from the germline V gene (reference sequence). This chain's CDR3 is CSATTSNSGNTIYF. The CDR3 DNA reads as TGCAGTGCTACTACAAGCAACTCTGGAAACACCATATATTTT.

There are many counts of this clonotype. CDR3 nucleotide sequence: TGTGCCAGCAGCTTAACGTCCCCGGGACTAGCGAGAACCGGGGAGCTGTTTTTT. Its protein is CASSLTSPGLARTGELFF. The chain joins TRBV7-3 to TRBJ2-2; 10 nucleotides agree with TRBD2. The CDR3 consists of 18 residues. CDR1 SGHTA and CDR2 FQGTGA come from the germline V gene. With 0 bases clipped from V and 5 bases from J, the junction kept 9 bases outside the gene matches.

The chain is built from TRBV25-1 and TRBJ2-1; the match to TRBD2 covers 8 bases. Germline CDR1 is MGHDK and CDR2 is SYGVNS. This CDR3 spans 17 amino acids. V shed 4 bases and J 0 bases; nucleotides not matched to a gene: 8. CDR3 nucleotide sequence: TGTGCCAGCAGTGCTAAAATGACTAGCGACTCCTACAATGAGCAGTTCTTC. This codes for CASSAKMTSDSYNEQFF.

This clonotype was observed a few times. This chain connects TRBV6-2 or TRBV6-3 to TRBJ2-3; D may be TRBD1 or TRBD2 (5 bases each). The V and J ends lost 4 bases and 5 bases respectively, with 22 bases between them. Per germline, CDR1 MNHEY and CDR2 SVGEGT. The CDR3 runs to 17 residues. The CDR3 reads CASSSITDGTVGDTQYF. CDR3 nucleotides: TGTGCCAGCAGTTCTATCACGGACGGGACGGTAGGAGATACGCAGTATTTT.

This clonotype was picked up many times. The rearrangement links TRBV7-3 to TRBJ2-3; tentative D call: TRBD2 (6 bases). The V end lost 2 bases, the J end lost 4 bases, and 10 bases lay between the germline ends. Germline V gives CDR1 SGHTA, CDR2 FQGTGA. This CDR3 region has 14 residues. The DNA for the CDR3 is TGTGCCAGCAGCTTATTAGGCGGGGCAGATACGCAGTATTTT. This sequence encodes CASSLLGGADTQYF.

Only a few counts were recorded for this clonotype. V usage is TRBV6-1 and J usage is TRBJ1-5; D not certain. Germline assignment: CDR1 MNHNS and CDR2 SASEGT. Trimming left V 4 bases short and J 7 bases short, with 11 bases between. The CDR3 is made up of 13 amino acids. The CDR3 region has the DNA TGTGCCAGCAGTGCTTTTTTACGCCAGCCCCAGCATTTT. It specifies CASSAFLRQPQHF.

The chain links TRBV20-1 to TRBJ1-1; D not resolved. Germline assignment: CDR1 DFQATT and CDR2 SNEGSKA (reference sequence). V dropped 2 bases and J dropped 3 bases, with 10 bases sitting between them. The CDR3 covers 13 residues. The CDR3 sequence: CSARRGQYTEAFF. CDR3 bases: TGCAGTGCTAGACGGGGTCAGTACACTGAAGCTTTCTTT.

This clonotype was found many times. The chain recombines TRBV27 with TRBJ2-5; TRBD1 is a possible D gene (5 bases). This CDR3 contains 14 residues. Trimming took 3 bases from V and 3 from J, leaving 11 bases between them. Germline assignment: CDR1 MNHEY and CDR2 SMNVEV (reference sequence). CDR3 in DNA: TGTGCCAGCAGTTTGAACCAGGGTAAAGAGACCCAGTACTTC. Protein product: CASSLNQGKETQYF.

The J gene is TRBJ1-2, the V gene TRBV19; possibly TRBD1 for D (6 bases). CDR1 and CDR2 from the germline V gene are LNHDA and SQIVND (reference sequence). CDR3 size: 15 residues. Trimming left V 3 bases short and J 1 base short, with 12 bases between. CDR3 region: CASSMAGASNYGYTF. The DNA of the CDR3 is TGTGCCAGTAGTATGGCAGGGGCCAGTAACTATGGCTACACCTTC.

This clonotype is a singleton in its sample. V is TRBV6-2 or TRBV6-3 and J is TRBJ1-3; the D is unclear. CDR1 is MNHEY, CDR2 SVGEGT, per germline. The length of the CDR3 is 12 residues. Trimming removed 5 bases at V and 14 bases at J, with 16 bases between. CDR3 amino acids: CASSPQREQLYF. As DNA, the CDR3 is TGTGCCAGCAGTCCCCAGCGGGAGCAATTATATTTT.

This clonotype was seen repeatedly, ten times or more. The chain couples TRBV6-5 to TRBJ2-1; TRBD2 matches at 7 bases. The CDR3 consists of 13 residues. V lost 2 bases and J lost 7; bases outside the gene matches: 2. CDR1 and CDR2 (germline): MNHEY, SVGAGI. The DNA for the CDR3 is TGTGCCAGCAGTTACGGACTAGGTAATGAGCAGTTCTTC. Translating gives CASSYGLGNEQFF.